This T cell receptor (beta chain) was recorded in a study of blood T cell repertoires in COVID-19. Across the whole study: Material from acute and convalescent COVID-19 was sourced from the United States, Italy and Spain.

This table comes from immunoSEQ multiplex PCR, and its TCRdb copy is limited to in-frame clones, with some not included. The sample has tens of thousands of clones; 80% to 85% are singletons. This TCR came from a human donor with acute or convalescent COVID-19. The donor label of this sample is uncertain. Sequences were obtained from peripheral blood.

CDR3 in amino acids: CASSIGGGTYEQYF. CDR3 bases: TGTGCCAGTAGTATAGGAGGGGGAACCTACGAGCAGTACTTC. The gene calls are TRBV19 and TRBJ2-7; tentative D call: TRBD1 (6 bases). Germline lookup yields CDR1 LNHDA and CDR2 SQIVND (reference sequence). The CDR3 totals 14 residues. The V end lost 1 base, the J end lost 2 bases, and 9 bases lay between the germline ends.